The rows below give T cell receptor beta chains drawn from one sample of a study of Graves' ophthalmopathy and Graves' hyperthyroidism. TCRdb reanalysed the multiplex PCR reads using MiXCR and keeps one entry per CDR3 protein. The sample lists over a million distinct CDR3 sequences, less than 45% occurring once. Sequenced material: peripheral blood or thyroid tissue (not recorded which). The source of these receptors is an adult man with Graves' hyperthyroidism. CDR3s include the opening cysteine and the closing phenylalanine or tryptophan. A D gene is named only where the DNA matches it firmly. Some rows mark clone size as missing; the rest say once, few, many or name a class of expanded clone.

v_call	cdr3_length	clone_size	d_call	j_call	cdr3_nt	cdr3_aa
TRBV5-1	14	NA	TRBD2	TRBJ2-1	TGCGCCAGCAGCGAAAGCGGGAACTACAATGAGCAGTTCTTC	CASSESGNYNEQFF
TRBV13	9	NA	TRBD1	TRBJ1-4	TGTGCCAGCAGCTCAGGGACAGTTTGG	CASSSGTVW
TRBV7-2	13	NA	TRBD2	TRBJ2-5	TGTGCCAGCAGCTTACAACTAGGGAGGGAGCAGTACTTC	CASSLQLGREQYF
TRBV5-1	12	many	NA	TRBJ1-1	TGCGCCAGCCTGGGGATGAACACTGAAGCTTTCTTT	CASLGMNTEAFF
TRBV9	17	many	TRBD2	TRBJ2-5	TGTGCCAGCAGCGTAGATTCTAGCGGGGGGGTCTTGGAGACCCAGTACTTC	CASSVDSSGGVLETQYF
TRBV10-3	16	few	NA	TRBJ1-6	TGTGCCATCAGTGAGGCCTCGAGCTCCTATAATTCACCCCTCCACTTT	CAISEASSSYNSPLHF
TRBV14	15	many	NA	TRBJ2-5	TGTGCCAGCAGCCAAGCGTGGGGGCTGGGAGAGACCCAGTACTTC	CASSQAWGLGETQYF
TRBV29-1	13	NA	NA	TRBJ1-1	TGCAGCGCCGGGGGGGGGGGGGAGACTGAAGCTTTCTTT	CSAGGGGETEAFF
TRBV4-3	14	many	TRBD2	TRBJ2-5	TGCGCCAGCAGCACCCTAGCGGCGAGTGAGACCCAGTACTTC	CASSTLAASETQYF
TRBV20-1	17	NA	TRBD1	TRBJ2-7	TGCAGTGCTAGAAAGGGACCACCGGGACAGGGATCCTACGAGCAGTACTTC	CSARKGPPGQGSYEQYF
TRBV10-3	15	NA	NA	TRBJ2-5	TGTGCCATCAGTGATGGAGGACTACCAAAAGAGACCCAGTACTTC	CAISDGGLPKETQYF
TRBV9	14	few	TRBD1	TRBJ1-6	TGTGCCAGCAGTTGGCAGGACAGGGCTTCACCCCTCCACTTT	CASSWQDRASPLHF
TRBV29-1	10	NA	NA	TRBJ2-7	TGCAGCTATGTTATGGGGGAGCAGTACTTC	CSYVMGEQYF
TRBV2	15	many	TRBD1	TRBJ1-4	TGTGCCAGCAGTGAACTGGGACAGGGGAATGAAAAACTGTTTTTT	CASSELGQGNEKLFF
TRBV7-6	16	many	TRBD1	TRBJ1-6	TGTGCCAGCAGCAAACGACGACAGGGATATAATTCACCCCTCCACTTT	CASSKRRQGYNSPLHF
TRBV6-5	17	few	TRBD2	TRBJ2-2	TGTGCCAGCAGTTACTCGGAAGGCCTAGCGGAAACCGGGGAGCTGTTTTTT	CASSYSEGLAETGELFF
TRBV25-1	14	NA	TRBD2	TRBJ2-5	TGTGCCAGCAGACTAGCGGGGGCTTCAGAGACCCAGTACTTC	CASRLAGASETQYF
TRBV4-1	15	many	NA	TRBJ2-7	TGCGCCAGCAGCCAAGCACCGACCGACCGCTACGAGCAGTACTTC	CASSQAPTDRYEQYF